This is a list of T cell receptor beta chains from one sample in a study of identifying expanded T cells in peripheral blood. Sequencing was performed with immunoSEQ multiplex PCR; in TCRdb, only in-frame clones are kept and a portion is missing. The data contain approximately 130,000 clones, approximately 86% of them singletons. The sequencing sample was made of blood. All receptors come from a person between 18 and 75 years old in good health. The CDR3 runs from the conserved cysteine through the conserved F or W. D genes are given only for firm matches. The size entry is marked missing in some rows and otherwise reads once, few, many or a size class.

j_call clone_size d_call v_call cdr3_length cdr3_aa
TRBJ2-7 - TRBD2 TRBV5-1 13 CASSLERGREQYF
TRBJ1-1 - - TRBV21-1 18 CASSAKTPGRPTNTEAFF
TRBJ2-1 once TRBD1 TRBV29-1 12 CSVVGGWDEQFF
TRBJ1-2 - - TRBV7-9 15 CASTPDAGARYGYTF
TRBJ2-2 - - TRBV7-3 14 CASSPYKNTGELFF
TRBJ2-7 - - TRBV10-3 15 CAISERQGGPQEQYF
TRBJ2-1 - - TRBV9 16 CASSLDLGSSYNEQFF
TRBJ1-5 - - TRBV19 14 CASSLGRVNQPQHF
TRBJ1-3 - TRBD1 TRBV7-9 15 CASSLLGQGEATIYF
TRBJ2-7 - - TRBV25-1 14 CASSDWGSSYEQYF
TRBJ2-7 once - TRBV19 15 CASSLQQESSYEQYF
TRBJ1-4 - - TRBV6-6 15 CASSPKGQRGEKLFF
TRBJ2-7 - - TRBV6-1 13 CASISRGSFEQYF
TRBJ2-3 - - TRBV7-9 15 CASMRFSGNTDTQYF
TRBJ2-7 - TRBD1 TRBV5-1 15 CASSLSDRGFYEQYF
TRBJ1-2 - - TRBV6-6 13 CASRGRTVYGYTF
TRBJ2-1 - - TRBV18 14 CASSPPLGRNEQFF
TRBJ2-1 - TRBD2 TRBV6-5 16 CASSYSKAGGHNEQFF
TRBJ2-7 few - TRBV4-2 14 CASSQAGLVDEQYF
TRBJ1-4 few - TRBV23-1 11 CASAIKTRLFF
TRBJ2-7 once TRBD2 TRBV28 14 CASTGGGSSYEQYF
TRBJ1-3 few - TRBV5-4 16 CASSRKQGRDGNTIYF